This T cell receptor (beta chain) was captured by sequencing in a study of cytomegalovirus exposure and HLA in healthy donors. Whole-study findings and limits: Among TCR beta chains, those listed as cytomegalovirus-associated numbered over 150. HLA alleles showed associations with 15,000 to 20,000 TCR beta sequences in a later analysis, at a 0.05 false discovery rate. Most CMV-associated TCR beta chains were later found to appear HLA-restricted. Segments of the TCR beta V type were, in most cases, productive about 90% or about 30% of the time in an earlier analysis.

Germline trimming cut 2 bases from V and 3 bases from J; bases unmatched to any gene: 10. The germline V gene has CDR1 LNHDA and CDR2 SQIVND (reference sequence). CDR3 length: 16 residues. A few counts support this clone. The antigen is undetermined. Amplification used 60 Vbeta primers and 13 Jbeta primers. The protocol was immunoSEQ multiplex PCR, while the TCRdb copy is restricted to in-frame clones and leaves out a portion. Here the sample spans tens of thousands of clones, 55% to 75% being singletons. Material: PBMCs. The clonotype originates from a man younger than 45 in good health and CMV-seropositive. The V and J genes are TRBV19 and TRBJ2-7; 7 positions agree with TRBD1. CDR3 residues: CASSIRQGKAVYEQYF. In DNA, the CDR3 is TGTGCCAGTAGTATAAGACAGGGTAAGGCGGTCTACGAGCAGTACTTC.